The T cell receptor beta chain described here comes from a study of graft-versus-host responses after intestinal transplantation. Turning to this clone: Its antigen remains unidentified.

Study results and caveats: Recipient marrow harbored GvH clones, some of which surfaced first in ileum or blood. The highest levels of circulating GvH clones went along with early declines in HvG clones after transplant.

Sequenced by immunoSEQ multiplex PCR; TCRdb stores in-frame clones only, minus some. The sample has 150,000 or so clones, about nine tenths seen once. The CDR3 contains 13 residues. Germline V gene lookup returns CDR1 LNHDA and CDR2 SQIVND (reference sequence). V lost 7 bases and J lost 7, with 14 bases in between. This chain uses TRBV19 with TRBJ1-5, with D uncertain. The receptor comes from a human donor who received an intestinal transplant. The input for sequencing was unstimulated CD4+ T cells sorted from spleen or lymph node cells, taken before intestinal transplant. For the CDR3, the DNA is TGTGCCAGTACCTTGAACCCTATGCAGCCCCAGCATTTT. It yields the protein CASTLNPMQPQHF.